Each of the 24 T cell receptor beta chains below was sequenced from the same sample in a study of CD8+ T cells in alopecia areata. RNA extraction was followed by reverse transcription into cDNA, which acted as the sequencing template. TCRdb's table, derived via immunoSEQ multiplex PCR, lists solely in-frame clones and lacks some. The sample yields hundreds of thousands of clones, approximately 61% seen once. The starting material was CD4+ T cells sorted from blood, obtained at week 0. The receptors shown here come from a human donor with alopecia areata.

The genes are TRBV2 and TRBJ2-2; D gene unclear. In germline, CDR1 is SNHLY, CDR2 FYNNEI. V gave up 4 bases and J gave up 5 bases, with 11 bases separating them. The CDR3 consists of 14 residues. This chain's CDR3 is CASSGLPTTGELFF. CDR3 coding DNA: TGTGCCAGCAGTGGCCTCCCGACGACCGGGGAGCTGTTTTTT.

The chain employs TRBV30 and TRBJ1-6; 7 bases line up with TRBD1. The CDR3 totals 17 residues. V shed 2 bases, J shed 1 base, and the junction held 8 bases outside the gene matches. Germline assignment: CDR1 GTSNPN and CDR2 SVGIG (reference sequence). The CDR3, as DNA: TGTGCCTGGAGTACGGGGACAGTCAATTCCTATAATTCACCCCTCCACTTT. Protein product: CAWSTGTVNSYNSPLHF.

The rearrangement joins TRBV27 to TRBJ2-7; D tentatively fits TRBD1 or TRBD2 (5 bases each). Trimming took 6 bases from V and 2 from J, leaving 11 bases between them. The CDR3 consists of 13 residues. CDR1 MNHEY and CDR2 SMNVEV come from the germline V gene (reference sequence). The CDR3 nucleotides read TGTGCCAGCAGGTGGGACGGGACCTACGAGCAGTACTTC. As protein: CASRWDGTYEQYF.

V is TRBV5-6 and J is TRBJ1-2; D uncertain. Germline V gene sequence: CDR1 SGHDT, CDR2 YYEEEE. Between the trimmed V and J ends, which lost 6 bases and 4 bases, there was a span of 16 bases. The CDR3 consists of 14 residues. The CDR3 DNA reads TGTGCCAGCACCCTTGGAGTCTCGGGCTATGGCTACACCTTC. Encoded protein: CASTLGVSGYGYTF. Combining the CDR3 with reference TRBV5-6 and TRBJ1-2 gives the whole variable domain DAGVTQSPTHLIKTRGQQVTLRCSPKSGHDTVSWYQQALGQGPQFIFQYYEEEERQRGNFPDRFSGHQFPNYSSELNVNALLLGDSALYLCASTLGVSGYGYTFGSGTRLTVV.

The genes are TRBV10-3 and TRBJ2-7; D remains ambiguous. The germline gives CDR1 ENHRY, CDR2 SYGVKD. The V end was cut by 0 bases, the J end by 6 bases, with 12 bases between. The CDR3 totals 14 residues. CDR3 sequence: CAISESGLRSEQYF. CDR3 nucleotide sequence: TGTGCCATCAGTGAGTCAGGCCTCCGGTCCGAGCAGTACTTC.

This clone has only a few counts. The genes are TRBV29-1 and TRBJ2-7, with 13 positions matching TRBD2. Unmatched junction bases numbered 4, after V lost 8 bases and J lost 0 bases. CDR3 length: 14 amino acids. CDR1 is SQVTM and CDR2 is ANQGSEA in the germline V gene. In DNA form, the CDR3 reads TGCAGCTGCCGGACTAGCGGGAGCTCCTACGAGCAGTACTTC. Amino acid sequence: CSCRTSGSSYEQYF.

The chain is built from TRBV7-3 and TRBJ1-2; tentatively, D is TRBD1 (6 bases). CDR3 length: 15 amino acids. The V end lost 5 bases, the J end lost 7 bases, and 20 bases lay between the germline ends. Looked up from germline, CDR1 is SGHTA and CDR2 is FQGTGA. CDR3 sequence reads: CASSPWTDASFGYTF. The CDR3 coding sequence is TGTGCCAGCAGCCCGTGGACAGACGCTAGTTTTGGCTACACCTTC.

The chain employs TRBV6-1 and TRBJ2-7; D is perhaps TRBD1 (5 bases). This CDR3 is built from 14 residues. Germline V lookup: CDR1 MNHNS, CDR2 SASEGT. Trimming took 8 bases from V and 0 from J, leaving 14 bases between them. CDR3 region: CASLIRQLSYEQYF. CDR3 nucleotides: TGTGCCAGCTTAATAAGACAGCTCTCCTACGAGCAGTACTTC.

The chain combines TRBV2 with TRBJ2-7; the D is unclear. This CDR3 has 14 amino acids. Looked up from germline, CDR1 is SNHLY and CDR2 is FYNNEI. V lost 5 bases, J lost 2 bases, and 13 bases lay in between. CDR3 DNA sequence: TGTGCCAGCAGTTTCGGAACCTTCCCCTACGAGCAGTACTTC. Protein product: CASSFGTFPYEQYF.

A few counts support this clone. The chain carries TRBV5-1 and TRBJ1-2; D not resolved. The length of the CDR3 is 13 residues. Germline loops: CDR1 SGHRS, CDR2 YFSETQ. Trimming pared 4 bases from V and 1 base from J, leaving 8 bases between. The CDR3 region is CASSTTVNYGYTF. The CDR3 DNA sequence: TGCGCCAGCAGCACAACAGTTAACTATGGCTACACCTTC.

The CDR3: CASSHTGTPSGETQYF. In DNA, the CDR3 is TGCGCCAGCAGCCATACCGGGACCCCCTCAGGGGAGACCCAGTACTTC. The gene calls are TRBV5-1 and TRBJ2-5; TRBD1 or TRBD2 may be the D gene (5 bases each). CDR3 length: 16 amino acids. CDR1 SGHRS and CDR2 YFSETQ come from the germline V gene. Between the trimmed V and J ends, which lost 4 bases and 5 bases, there was a span of 21 bases.

The chain has TRBV5-4 and TRBJ1-2; D may be TRBD1 (6 bases). The V end lost 1 base, the J end lost 8 bases, and 12 bases lay between the germline ends. Germline V gene lookup returns CDR1 SGHNT and CDR2 YYREEE (reference sequence). The CDR3 length is 13 residues. CDR3 loop: CASSLQGIGGYTF. DNA for the CDR3: TGTGCCAGCAGCTTGCAGGGGATCGGCGGCTACACCTTC.

The V call is TRBV4-1, the J call TRBJ2-1; no clear D. This CDR3 region has 13 residues. The V end was cut by 0 bases, the J end by 13 bases, with 13 bases between. Germline lookup yields CDR1 MGHRA and CDR2 YSYEKL. The CDR3 is CASSQDLFYFQFF. CDR3 bases: TGCGCCAGCAGCCAAGATCTTTTCTATTTTCAGTTCTTC.

The chain joins TRBV10-3 to TRBJ2-3; no firm D call. V was clipped by 0 bases and J by 2 bases, with 12 bases between them. Germline assignment: CDR1 ENHRY and CDR2 SYGVKD. This CDR3 has 16 residues. In nucleotides, the CDR3 is TGTGCCATCAGTGAGTCTAAGGGCGGCCCCACAGATACGCAGTATTTT. This encodes CAISESKGGPTDTQYF.

This sequence joins TRBV11-1 and TRBJ2-1; D is possibly TRBD1 or TRBD2 (6 bases each). V was cut by 5 bases and J by 9 bases, with 20 bases left in between. This CDR3 contains 15 residues. Per the germline V gene, CDR1 is SGHAT and CDR2 is FQDESV (reference sequence). The CDR3 is CASSLVSGASFEQFF. The CDR3, as DNA: TGTGCCAGCAGCCTCGTCTCGGGGGCATCATTTGAGCAGTTCTTC. Based on the CDR3 plus reference TRBV11-1 and TRBJ2-1, the full variable domain is EAEVAQSPRYKITEKSQAVAFWCDPISGHATLYWYRQILGQGPELLVQFQDESVVDDSQLPKDRFSAERLKGVDSTLKIQPAELGDSAMYLCASSLVSGASFEQFFGPGTRLTVL.

Of note for this clone: Given a much more abundant clone one base away, this may be a read error. The chain carries TRBV11-3 and TRBJ2-7; D is uncertain. The CDR3 spans 13 residues. Germline assignment: CDR1 SGHNT and CDR2 YENEEA. V was clipped by 0 bases and J by 0 bases, with 3 bases between them. The CDR3 nucleotides are TGTGCCAGCAGCTTAGACAGCTCCTACGAGCAGTACTTC. The encoded protein is CASSLDSSYEQYF.

This clone has more than one count but fewer than ten. This chain links TRBV29-1 with TRBJ2-1, with 13 nucleotides matching TRBD2. Germline V gene sequence: CDR1 SQVTM, CDR2 ANQGSEA. The CDR3 contains 16 residues. The V segment lost 1 base and the J segment 0 bases; nucleotides outside the gene matches: 0. The CDR3 loop reads CSVEGTSGSSYNEQFF. The CDR3 nucleotides are TGCAGCGTTGAAGGGACTAGCGGGAGCTCCTACAATGAGCAGTTCTTC.

This chain joins TRBV29-1 and TRBJ1-6; D is unclear. The CDR3 has 12 amino acids. Germline lookup yields CDR1 SQVTM and CDR2 ANQGSEA. Trimming pared 4 bases from V and 7 bases from J, leaving 8 bases between. CDR3 nucleotides: TGCAGCGTTGGTACTGAAAATTCACCCCTCCACTTT. This translates into CSVGTENSPLHF.

The sample holds a few counts of this clone. This sequence joins TRBV7-3 and TRBJ1-2; TRBD1 aligns across 9 bases. V lost 5 bases to trimming and J lost 8 bases; unmatched junction nucleotides: 6. The CDR3 sequence is 13 residues long. In germline, CDR1 is SGHTA, CDR2 FQGTGA. The CDR3 protein is CASSKQGARGYTF. CDR3 bases: TGTGCCAGCAGCAAACAGGGGGCAAGAGGCTACACCTTC.

The rearrangement joins TRBV9 to TRBJ1-2; 8 bases align to TRBD1. With V trimmed by 1 base and J by 0 bases, 5 bases remained unmatched. The CDR3 is 16 amino acids. Germline V gene lookup returns CDR1 SGDLS and CDR2 YYNGEE. CDR3 nucleotides: TGTGCCAGCAGCGTACAGGGGGCAGCCACTAACTATGGCTACACCTTC. Translated: CASSVQGAATNYGYTF.

The chain is built from TRBV23-1 and TRBJ2-7, with D unclear. TRBV23-1 counts as an open reading frame of uncertain function. V was shortened by 0 bases and J by 4 bases, with 19 bases between the two germline ends. This CDR3 comprises 17 residues. This CDR3 is CASSQSRTRARAYEQYF. CDR3 nucleotide sequence: TGCGCCAGCAGTCAATCCCGGACGCGCGCCCGGGCGTACGAGCAGTACTTC.

Comments on this clone: An end of the junction does not agree with germline; a read error may underlie this. The rearrangement uses TRBV11-2 and TRBJ2-3; D remains unclear. Germline loops: CDR1 SGHAT, CDR2 FQNNGV. This CDR3 is built from 12 residues. The CDR3 DNA is TGTGCCAGCAGTCGACTCGGCGATTGGATGGGATTT. This codes for CASSRLGDWMGF.

This chain links TRBV9 with TRBJ2-4; TRBD2 might be the D (5 bases). Germline CDR1 reads SGDLS; CDR2 reads YYNGEE. Trimming took 3 bases from V and 8 from J, leaving 15 bases between them. The CDR3 length is 14 residues. CDR3 nucleotide sequence: TGTGCCAGCAGCGCCCAGGCGAGGGTAGACATTCAGTACTTC. It encodes CASSAQARVDIQYF.

This clone was counted between two and nine times. The rearrangement uses TRBV6-1 and TRBJ2-3; possibly TRBD2 for D (6 bases). This CDR3 is 15 amino acids long. CDR1 is MNHNS, CDR2 SASEGT, per germline. Trimming removed 8 bases at V and 6 bases at J, with 21 bases between. The CDR3 DNA follows: TGTGCCAGCTGGAGGCGGGGCAGATCTGGGGATACGCAGTATTTT. It specifies CASWRRGRSGDTQYF.